These T cell receptor beta chains were read from a single sample in a study of OX40 agonist ivuxolimab in advanced cancers. The data were produced by immunoSEQ multiplex PCR, yet TCRdb's version contains in-frame clones alone and is incomplete. This table holds 55,000 to 70,000 clones, around 85% found once. The sample here was CD4+ or CD8+ T cells sorted from blood, taken in a trial of the OX40 agonist ivuxolimab. The receptors shown here come from an adult with an advanced solid tumor such as melanoma, head and neck, liver or kidney cancer. CDR3s include the opening cysteine and the closing phenylalanine or tryptophan. The D gene is left open where the match is weak. Not every row has a clone size; where given, it reads once, few, many or a size class.

j_gene: TRBJ2-1
v_gene: TRBV19
abundance: .
d_gene: .
CDR3aa: CASSNSLYNEQFF
CDR3nt: TGTGCCAGCAGCAATTCCCTTTACAATGAGCAGTTCTTC

j_gene: TRBJ2-7
v_gene: TRBV10-3
abundance: .
d_gene: TRBD2
CDR3aa: CAISGGGTSATAYEQYF
CDR3nt: TGTGCCATCAGCGGGGGGGGGACTAGCGCGACAGCCTACGAGCAGTACTTC

j_gene: TRBJ2-7
v_gene: TRBV10-3
abundance: .
d_gene: TRBD1
CDR3aa: CAISAQDRAYEQYF
CDR3nt: TGTGCCATCAGTGCCCAGGACAGGGCCTACGAGCAGTACTTC

j_gene: TRBJ1-1
v_gene: TRBV28
abundance: .
d_gene: .
CDR3aa: CASRDNTEAFF
CDR3nt: TGTGCCAGCAGGGATAACACTGAAGCTTTCTTT

j_gene: TRBJ2-3
v_gene: TRBV7-9
abundance: .
d_gene: .
CDR3aa: CASSFIGDTQYF
CDR3nt: TGTGCCAGCAGCTTCATCGGAGATACGCAGTATTTT

j_gene: TRBJ2-2
v_gene: TRBV5-6
abundance: .
d_gene: .
CDR3aa: CASSGATDGANTGELFF
CDR3nt: TGTGCCAGCAGCGGGGCAACCGACGGAGCGAACACCGGGGAGCTGTTTTTT

j_gene: TRBJ2-5
v_gene: TRBV5-1
abundance: .
d_gene: .
CDR3aa: CASSLGVGQSYQETQYF
CDR3nt: TGCGCCAGCAGCTTGGGGGTAGGACAATCGTACCAAGAGACCCAGTACTTC

j_gene: TRBJ1-1
v_gene: TRBV5-1
abundance: .
d_gene: TRBD1
CDR3aa: CASSWVTGENTEAFF
CDR3nt: TGCGCCAGCAGCTGGGTTACAGGGGAGAACACTGAAGCTTTCTTT

j_gene: TRBJ2-2
v_gene: TRBV10-1
abundance: .
d_gene: .
CDR3aa: CASSPDLGSGELFF
CDR3nt: TGCGCCAGCAGTCCCGACCTAGGCTCCGGGGAGCTGTTTTTT

j_gene: TRBJ2-3
v_gene: TRBV11-3
abundance: .
d_gene: .
CDR3aa: CASSPGGTSTDTQYF
CDR3nt: TGTGCCAGCAGCCCTGGGGGGACTAGCACAGATACGCAGTATTTT

j_gene: TRBJ2-2
v_gene: TRBV19
abundance: .
d_gene: .
CDR3aa: CASSIGGMNTGELFF
CDR3nt: TGTGCCAGTAGTATAGGCGGGATGAACACCGGGGAGCTGTTTTTT

j_gene: TRBJ1-4
v_gene: TRBV10-3
abundance: .
d_gene: .
CDR3aa: CAISDPSATNEKLFF
CDR3nt: TGTGCCATCAGTGACCCCAGCGCAACTAATGAAAAACTGTTTTTT

j_gene: TRBJ2-7
v_gene: TRBV21-1
abundance: .
d_gene: .
CDR3aa: CASSKLGGHRTYEQYF
CDR3nt: TGTGCCAGCAGCAAATTAGGCGGGCATCGGACCTACGAGCAGTACTTC

j_gene: TRBJ2-7
v_gene: TRBV6-6
abundance: few
d_gene: .
CDR3aa: CASSGDSEGEQYF
CDR3nt: TGTGCCAGCAGTGGGGACTCCGAAGGCGAGCAGTACTTC

j_gene: TRBJ2-7
v_gene: TRBV6-1
abundance: .
d_gene: .
CDR3aa: CASSPTRGDEQYF
CDR3nt: TGTGCCAGCAGCCCAACCAGAGGGGACGAGCAGTACTTC

j_gene: TRBJ2-3
v_gene: TRBV9
abundance: .
d_gene: .
CDR3aa: CASSVEAVRTDTQYF
CDR3nt: TGTGCCAGCAGCGTAGAGGCAGTACGTACAGATACGCAGTATTTT

j_gene: TRBJ1-3
v_gene: TRBV30
abundance: .
d_gene: .
CDR3aa: CAWKTPSGNTIYF
CDR3nt: TGTGCCTGGAAGACCCCTTCTGGAAACACCATATATTTT

j_gene: TRBJ1-1
v_gene: TRBV19
abundance: few
d_gene: TRBD1
CDR3aa: CASKVTGEVGEAFF
CDR3nt: TGTGCCAGTAAAGTCACAGGGGAGGTGGGAGAAGCTTTCTTT

j_gene: TRBJ1-2
v_gene: TRBV7-2
abundance: .
d_gene: .
CDR3aa: CASSPQYGYTF
CDR3nt: TGTGCCAGCAGCCCTCAATATGGCTACACCTTC

j_gene: TRBJ1-5
v_gene: TRBV6-5
abundance: .
d_gene: .
CDR3aa: CASSSGDVNQPQHF
CDR3nt: TGTGCCAGCAGTTCGGGGGACGTTAATCAGCCCCAGCATTTT

j_gene: TRBJ2-3
v_gene: TRBV7-2
abundance: .
d_gene: .
CDR3aa: CASSLGSTDTQYF
CDR3nt: TGTGCCAGCAGCTTAGGCTCCACAGATACGCAGTATTTT

j_gene: TRBJ2-5
v_gene: TRBV9
abundance: .
d_gene: .
CDR3aa: CASSVVSGETQYF
CDR3nt: TGTGCCAGCAGCGTAGTAAGTGGGGAGACCCAGTACTTC

j_gene: TRBJ2-7
v_gene: TRBV5-5
abundance: .
d_gene: .
CDR3aa: CASSKNRQSHEQYF
CDR3nt: TGTGCCAGCAGCAAAAACCGACAGTCCCACGAGCAGTACTTC

j_gene: TRBJ2-7
v_gene: TRBV6-5
abundance: .
d_gene: .
CDR3aa: CASSYRGSYEQYF
CDR3nt: TGTGCCAGCAGTTACAGGGGCTCCTACGAGCAGTACTTC

j_gene: TRBJ1-3
v_gene: TRBV11-3
abundance: .
d_gene: .
CDR3aa: CASSSNQEAGNTIYF
CDR3nt: TGTGCCAGCAGCTCTAATCAGGAGGCTGGAAACACCATATATTTT

j_gene: TRBJ1-2
v_gene: TRBV4-1
abundance: once
d_gene: .
CDR3aa: CASSQGWTASYGYTF
CDR3nt: TGCGCCAGCAGCCAAGGGTGGACAGCCTCATATGGCTACACCTTC

j_gene: TRBJ2-3
v_gene: TRBV5-6
abundance: .
d_gene: TRBD2
CDR3aa: CASSLGSGVTQYF
CDR3nt: TGTGCCAGCAGCCTAGGTAGCGGGGTAACGCAGTATTTT

j_gene: TRBJ1-2
v_gene: TRBV5-1
abundance: .
d_gene: .
CDR3aa: CASSLGQTYGYTF
CDR3nt: TGCGCCAGCAGCTTGGGGCAGACCTATGGCTACACCTTC

j_gene: TRBJ2-7
v_gene: TRBV27
abundance: .
d_gene: .
CDR3aa: CASRYRDGRDEQYF
CDR3nt: TGTGCCAGCCGATACCGGGACGGGCGGGACGAGCAGTACTTC

j_gene: TRBJ2-1
v_gene: TRBV28
abundance: .
d_gene: TRBD1
CDR3aa: CASGQGRDEQFF
CDR3nt: TGTGCCAGCGGACAGGGACGTGATGAGCAGTTCTTC

j_gene: TRBJ2-3
v_gene: TRBV5-1
abundance: once
d_gene: .
CDR3aa: CASSLPSGERSDTQYF
CDR3nt: TGCGCCAGCAGCCTACCCTCGGGAGAAAGGTCGGATACGCAGTATTTT

j_gene: TRBJ1-5
v_gene: TRBV5-6
abundance: once
d_gene: .
CDR3aa: CASSLLQDSNQPQHF
CDR3nt: TGTGCCAGCAGCTTGTTACAGGATAGCAATCAGCCCCAGCATTTT

j_gene: TRBJ1-4
v_gene: TRBV19
abundance: .
d_gene: TRBD1
CDR3aa: CASSIDRGGGYGKLFF
CDR3nt: TGTGCCAGTAGTATAGATCGAGGGGGCGGGTATGGAAAACTGTTTTTT

j_gene: TRBJ1-2
v_gene: TRBV7-3
abundance: .
d_gene: .
CDR3aa: CASSLTGTTPTGSYTF
CDR3nt: TGTGCCAGCAGCTTAACGGGGACGACTCCCACTGGCAGCTACACCTTC

j_gene: TRBJ2-1
v_gene: TRBV7-4
abundance: .
d_gene: .
CDR3aa: CASSLGVLNMYNEQFF
CDR3nt: TGTGCCAGCAGCTTAGGGGTCTTAAATATGTACAATGAGCAGTTCTTC

j_gene: TRBJ2-3
v_gene: TRBV5-1
abundance: .
d_gene: .
CDR3aa: CASSSGVRVGTQYF
CDR3nt: TGCGCCAGCAGCTCGGGTGTCCGGGTTGGTACGCAGTATTTT

j_gene: TRBJ2-1
v_gene: TRBV5-4
abundance: .
d_gene: .
CDR3aa: CASSPLSPGMNEQFF
CDR3nt: TGTGCCAGCAGCCCCCTTTCCCCAGGGATGAATGAGCAGTTCTTC

j_gene: TRBJ2-5
v_gene: TRBV11-3
abundance: .
d_gene: .
CDR3aa: CASSLGSDRGETQYF
CDR3nt: TGTGCCAGCAGCTTAGGGTCAGACCGCGGAGAGACCCAGTACTTC

j_gene: TRBJ2-5
v_gene: TRBV11-3
abundance: .
d_gene: .
CDR3aa: CASSLAIGGGETQYF
CDR3nt: TGTGCCAGCAGCTTAGCGATAGGGGGAGGTGAGACCCAGTACTTC

j_gene: TRBJ2-7
v_gene: TRBV5-6
abundance: .
d_gene: .
CDR3aa: CASSEEGVDYEQYF
CDR3nt: TGTGCCAGCTCGGAAGAGGGGGTCGACTACGAGCAGTACTTC

j_gene: TRBJ2-1
v_gene: TRBV7-2
abundance: few
d_gene: TRBD2
CDR3aa: CASSKPQTSGRVYNEQFF
CDR3nt: TGTGCCAGCAGCAAACCCCAGACTAGCGGGAGGGTCTACAATGAGCAGTTCTTC

j_gene: TRBJ1-5
v_gene: TRBV28
abundance: .
d_gene: .
CDR3aa: CASSIRDLNQPQHF
CDR3nt: TGTGCCAGCAGCATTAGGGACCTCAATCAGCCCCAGCATTTT

j_gene: TRBJ2-7
v_gene: TRBV29-1
abundance: .
d_gene: TRBD1
CDR3aa: CSVEDRVYEQYF
CDR3nt: TGCAGCGTAGAGGACAGGGTCTACGAGCAGTACTTC